This is a list of T cell receptor beta chains from one sample in a study of blood T cell repertoires in COVID-19. Only in-frame clones appear in the TCRdb table, and some are missing; sequencing was by immunoSEQ multiplex PCR. The sample includes over 70,000 clones, about 80% of them seen just once. Sequenced sample: peripheral blood. The source is an older woman with acute or convalescent COVID-19. The CDR3 runs from the conserved cysteine through the conserved F or W. A D gene is named only where the DNA matches it firmly. Some rows mark clone size as missing; the rest say once, few, many or name a class of expanded clone.

j_call: TRBJ1-2
d_call: NA
clone_size: few
v_call: TRBV6-1
cdr3_aa: CASSEFEGYTF
cdr3_nt: TGTGCCAGCAGTGAATTTGAGGGCTACACCTTC

j_call: TRBJ2-2
d_call: NA
clone_size: many
v_call: TRBV5-1
cdr3_aa: CASSLDLGNTGELFF
cdr3_nt: TGCGCCAGCAGCTTGGATTTGGGCAACACCGGGGAGCTGTTTTTT

j_call: TRBJ2-7
d_call: TRBD1
clone_size: NA
v_call: TRBV6-5
cdr3_aa: CASSLTGLSYEQYF
cdr3_nt: TGTGCCAGCAGTCTGACAGGGCTTTCCTACGAGCAGTACTTC

j_call: TRBJ1-6
d_call: NA
clone_size: few
v_call: TRBV9
cdr3_aa: CASSVGQPGSPLHF
cdr3_nt: TGTGCCAGCAGCGTAGGACAGCCAGGATCACCCCTCCACTTT

j_call: TRBJ2-1
d_call: TRBD2
clone_size: NA
v_call: TRBV19
cdr3_aa: CASSPLAGGNNEQFF
cdr3_nt: TGTGCCAGTAGCCCCCTAGCGGGGGGGAACAATGAGCAGTTCTTC

j_call: TRBJ2-3
d_call: NA
clone_size: NA
v_call: TRBV7-2
cdr3_aa: CASSLVRTDTQYF
cdr3_nt: TGTGCCAGCAGCTTAGTTCGTACAGATACGCAGTATTTT

j_call: TRBJ1-5
d_call: NA
clone_size: NA
v_call: TRBV6-5
cdr3_aa: CASSYRGSNQPQHF
cdr3_nt: TGTGCCAGCAGTTACAGGGGGAGCAATCAGCCCCAGCATTTT

j_call: TRBJ1-3
d_call: TRBD1
clone_size: NA
v_call: TRBV9
cdr3_aa: CASSPGQGNTIYF
cdr3_nt: TGTGCCAGCAGCCCGGGACAGGGGAACACCATATATTTT

j_call: TRBJ1-2
d_call: TRBD1
clone_size: NA
v_call: TRBV19
cdr3_aa: CASSGMGQGHYGYTF
cdr3_nt: TGTGCCAGTAGTGGCATGGGACAGGGACATTATGGCTACACCTTC

j_call: TRBJ2-2
d_call: NA
clone_size: NA
v_call: TRBV6-2/TRBV6-3
cdr3_aa: CASSYLGGITGELFF
cdr3_nt: TGTGCCAGCAGTTACCTTGGGGGGATAACCGGGGAGCTGTTTTTT

j_call: TRBJ2-7
d_call: NA
clone_size: NA
v_call: TRBV3-1/TRBV3-2
cdr3_aa: CASSQDRAPRQYF
cdr3_nt: TGTGCCAGCAGCCAAGATCGAGCCCCTCGCCAGTACTTC

j_call: TRBJ1-1
d_call: NA
clone_size: NA
v_call: TRBV27
cdr3_aa: CASRPTGANTEAFF
cdr3_nt: TGTGCCAGCAGGCCCACAGGCGCGAACACTGAAGCTTTCTTT

j_call: TRBJ1-1
d_call: TRBD1
clone_size: few
v_call: TRBV28
cdr3_aa: CASSPHGQGQNTEAFF
cdr3_nt: TGTGCCAGCAGTCCCCACGGACAGGGACAGAACACTGAAGCTTTCTTT

j_call: TRBJ1-2
d_call: NA
clone_size: many
v_call: TRBV12-3/TRBV12-4
cdr3_aa: CASSLWPGNGYTF
cdr3_nt: TGTGCCAGCAGTTTATGGCCAGGGAATGGCTACACCTTC

j_call: TRBJ2-7
d_call: NA
clone_size: NA
v_call: TRBV7-8
cdr3_aa: CASSLGSYEQYF
cdr3_nt: TGTGCCAGCAGCCTCGGGTCCTACGAGCAGTACTTC

j_call: TRBJ1-1
d_call: TRBD1
clone_size: NA
v_call: TRBV3-1/TRBV3-2
cdr3_aa: CASSPYRGGTEAFF
cdr3_nt: TGTGCCAGCAGCCCGTACAGGGGAGGCACTGAAGCTTTCTTT